What follows are 27 T cell receptor beta chains derived from one specimen sequenced in a study of T cells in Graves' hyperthyroidism and ophthalmopathy. Regions amplified from RNA transcripts were the TCR beta CDR3 regions. HTBI primers were employed in a first-round RT-PCR of the TCR CDR3. TCRdb re-called the multiplex PCR reads through MiXCR, storing one row per CDR3 protein. This table holds about 300,000 distinct CDR3 sequences, about an eighth found once. The material sequenced was blood. The origin of the receptors is a woman in her forties with Graves' hyperthyroidism.

This clonotype came up many times. The rearrangement links TRBV27 to TRBJ1-1; D is perhaps TRBD1 (5 bases). This CDR3 has 13 residues. The V and J ends lost 3 bases and 4 bases respectively, with 9 bases between them. Germline lookup yields CDR1 MNHEY and CDR2 SMNVEV (reference sequence). CDR3 nucleotide sequence: TGTGCCAGCAGTTTGACAGACCGCACTGAAGCTTTCTTT. It is translated as CASSLTDRTEAFF.

This clonotype was recorded many times. The rearrangement uses TRBV30 and TRBJ1-2; a weak D match, TRBD1 (5 bases). From germline, CDR1 is GTSNPN and CDR2 SVGIG (reference sequence). Trimming left V 3 bases short and J 4 bases short, with 9 bases between. This CDR3 region has 12 residues. CDR3 sequence: CAWSVGAYGYTF. The DNA for the CDR3 is TGTGCCTGGAGCGTCGGGGCCTATGGCTACACCTTC.

Ten or more counts support this clonotype. The chain recombines TRBV6-1 with TRBJ1-1, with D hard to call. Trimming left V 6 bases short and J 3 bases short, with 11 bases between. The CDR3 length is 13 residues. Germline V lookup: CDR1 MNHNS, CDR2 SASEGT. In nucleotides, the CDR3 is TGTGCCAGCAGATGGGGTGTCGACACTGAAGCTTTCTTT. This translates into CASRWGVDTEAFF.

This clonotype has a count of ten or more. The CDR3 nucleotides are TGTGCCAGCAGCTTAACGGTCCTCGGCTACACCTTC. Translation: CASSLTVLGYTF. This chain connects TRBV5-8 to TRBJ1-2; D not certain. Trimming cost V 2 bases and J 8 bases, with 10 bases left between them. There are 12 residues in the CDR3. CDR1 and CDR2 from the germline V gene are SGHTS and YDEGEE.

This clonotype was seen at least ten times. This chain connects TRBV10-1 to TRBJ2-2, with 11 bases fitting TRBD1. CDR3 size: 15 residues. The V segment lost 6 bases and the J segment 2 bases; nucleotides outside the gene matches: 2. Germline CDR1 is WNHNN and CDR2 is SYGVQD (reference sequence). CDR3 coding DNA: TGCGCCAGCAGCGGACAGGGGGCTAACACCGGGGAGCTGTTTTTT. Encoded protein: CASSGQGANTGELFF.

CDR3 DNA sequence: TGCAGTGCTAGAGATGGTGGCGGTGGGACGTCCTACAATGAGCAGTTCTTC. This gives the protein CSARDGGGGTSYNEQFF. The chain joins TRBV20-1 to TRBJ2-1; either TRBD1 or TRBD2 may supply D (5 bases each). CDR3 size: 17 residues. Trimming stripped 0 bases from V and 1 base from J, with 16 bases between. Germline V gene sequence: CDR1 DFQATT, CDR2 SNEGSKA (reference sequence).

Regarding this clonotype: A much larger clone lies a single base off, so this may be a read error. Because the CDR3 is missing its conserved closing phenylalanine or tryptophan, this is likely a read error. The J gene is TRBJ1-2, the V gene TRBV29-1, with unresolved D. Germline CDR1 and CDR2: SQVTM and ANQGSEA. Deletions cut 3 bases from V and 2 bases from J, with 13 bases between. The CDR3 covers 14 residues. The CDR3: CSVDQWTENYGYTL. CDR3 coding DNA: TGCAGCGTTGACCAATGGACCGAAAACTATGGCTACACCCTC.

The gene calls are TRBV20-1 and TRBJ1-5; 11 positions match TRBD1. The CDR3 is made up of 18 amino acids. Germline V gene sequence: CDR1 DFQATT, CDR2 SNEGSKA (reference sequence). V lost 3 bases and J lost 3; bases outside the gene matches: 13. CDR3 bases: TGCAGTGCTAGGAACCGGGACAGGGGGGAACTAATCAATCAGCCCCAGCATTTT. It codes for CSARNRDRGELINQPQHF.

This clonotype occurred many times. V and J are TRBV6-1 and TRBJ2-5, with D possibly being TRBD1 (5 bases). The CDR3 length is 13 residues. Deletions cut 8 bases from V and 2 bases from J, with 12 bases between. Looked up from germline, CDR1 is MNHNS and CDR2 is SASEGT. The CDR3 bases are TGTGCCAGCGGTAGGGGTCTTCAAGAGACCCAGTACTTC. Translation: CASGRGLQETQYF.

The gene calls are TRBV20-1 and TRBJ1-3; D is possibly TRBD1 (5 bases). V lost 0 bases and J lost 4, with 10 bases in between. The CDR3 has 14 residues. Germline values: CDR1 DFQATT, CDR2 SNEGSKA (reference sequence). CDR3 region: CSARDGTQGNTIYF. The CDR3 nucleotides read TGCAGTGCTAGAGACGGGACCCAGGGAAACACCATATATTTT.

This clonotype was found many times. This rearrangement joins TRBV12-3 or TRBV12-4 to TRBJ1-1; the D is unclear. The CDR3 spans 13 residues. V gave up 6 bases and J gave up 0 bases, with 8 bases separating them. The CDR3 loop reads CASRLQMNTEAFF. CDR3 in DNA: TGTGCCAGCAGGTTACAAATGAACACTGAAGCTTTCTTT.

This clonotype was detected many times. J is TRBJ2-7 and V is TRBV12-3 or TRBV12-4, with D possibly being TRBD2 (6 bases). The CDR3 is 13 amino acids. The V end was cut by 6 bases, the J end by 3 bases, with 12 bases between. The CDR3 sequence is CASSQSGLYEQYF. In DNA, the CDR3 is TGTGCCAGCAGCCAATCGGGACTCTACGAGCAGTACTTC.

This clonotype was counted at least ten times. CDR3 protein: CSAQSSGRAEQYF. The CDR3 DNA sequence: TGCAGTGCTCAATCAAGCGGGAGGGCCGAGCAGTACTTC. V is TRBV20-1 and J is TRBJ2-7, with 10 bases that match TRBD2. The CDR3 extends over 13 amino acids. V lost 5 bases, J lost 6 bases, and 7 bases stayed unmatched. Germline loops: CDR1 DFQATT, CDR2 SNEGSKA (reference sequence).

This clonotype was seen at least ten times. This chain joins TRBV28 and TRBJ2-7; D may be TRBD1 (5 bases). This CDR3 comprises 15 residues. Germline V gives CDR1 MDHEN, CDR2 SYDVKM. The ends were cut back, 5 bases at V and 1 base at J, with 15 bases in the middle. The CDR3 DNA reads TGTGCCAGCAGTGGGAATGGGGCCCTTTCCTACGAGCAGTACTTC. It specifies CASSGNGALSYEQYF.

This clonotype was seen ten or more times. The V gene is TRBV7-2, the J gene TRBJ1-4, with D possibly being TRBD1 (5 bases). CDR1 and CDR2 from the germline V gene are SGHTA and FQGNSA. The CDR3 has 16 residues. Between the trimmed V and J ends, which lost 5 bases and 7 bases, there was a span of 20 bases. The CDR3, as DNA: TGTGCCAGCAGCCCAAGTTATGTGAGGGGAGTTGAAAAACTGTTTTTT. Its translation: CASSPSYVRGVEKLFF.

Of note for this clonotype: Since a much larger clone is just one base distant, this may be a read error. This sequence joins TRBV28 and TRBJ1-1; 7 bases line up with TRBD1. Germline CDR1 is MDHEN and CDR2 is SYDVKM. The CDR3 has 13 residues. The CDR3 region is CASSRQGSTGAFF. CDR3 DNA sequence: TGTGCCAGCAGTCGACAGGGCTCCACTGGAGCTTTCTTT.

Ten or more counts support this clonotype. The chain combines TRBV24-1 with TRBJ2-1; 10 nucleotides agree with TRBD2. Germline V gene sequence: CDR1 KGHDR, CDR2 SFDVKD. V was clipped by 4 bases and J by 7 bases; unmatched bases: 9. The CDR3 has 16 amino acids. Here the CDR3 DNA reads TGTGCCACCAGTGACAACGGACTAGCGGACCCTAATGAGCAGTTCTTC. Translation: CATSDNGLADPNEQFF.

In its sample, this clonotype was seen many times. The J gene is TRBJ2-5, the V gene TRBV7-9, with D perhaps TRBD1 (6 bases). Trimming pared 5 bases from V and 2 bases from J, leaving 15 bases between. This CDR3 comprises 15 residues. CDR1 is SEHNR, CDR2 FQNEAQ, per germline (reference sequence). The CDR3 is CASSVTGTSQETQYF. The CDR3 DNA sequence: TGTGCCAGCAGCGTGACCGGGACATCTCAAGAGACCCAGTACTTC.

There are many counts of this clonotype. The chain couples TRBV12-3 or TRBV12-4 to TRBJ2-5; TRBD2 matches 16 bases. V was pared by 6 bases and J by 2 bases, with 3 bases of the junction left unmatched. The CDR3 spans 16 residues. The CDR3 DNA follows: TGTGCCAGCAGCCCGGGACTAGCGGGAGGGCAAGAGACCCAGTACTTC. It yields the protein CASSPGLAGGQETQYF.

V and J are TRBV18 and TRBJ2-1; TRBD1 aligns across 12 bases. After removal of 2 bases from V and 8 bases from J, the junction contained 4 bases not matched to a gene. The CDR3 length is 15 residues. In germline, CDR1 is KGHSH, CDR2 LQKENI. The CDR3 loop is CASSPYGTGGDEQFF. The DNA for the CDR3 is TGTGCCAGCTCACCATACGGGACAGGGGGCGATGAGCAGTTCTTC.

The sample holds many counts of this clonotype. V usage is TRBV7-9 and J usage is TRBJ2-7; perhaps TRBD2 as D (6 bases). Per germline, CDR1 SEHNR and CDR2 FQNEAQ (reference sequence). Trimming removed 5 bases from V and 6 bases from J, with 20 bases in between. CDR3 size: 15 residues. The CDR3 nucleotides are TGTGCCAGCAGCAAAGCTGGTCCGGCGGGGTCCGAGCAGTACTTC. Residues: CASSKAGPAGSEQYF.

This clonotype came up many times. The chain combines TRBV19 with TRBJ1-2; the D gene is possibly TRBD1 (6 bases). CDR1 and CDR2 from the germline V gene are LNHDA and SQIVND (reference sequence). The germline V and J ends were trimmed by 5 bases and 7 bases, with 14 bases remaining between them. CDR3 length: 13 amino acids. This CDR3 is CASSLGGARGYTF. For the CDR3, the DNA is TGTGCCAGTAGTTTGGGGGGGGCGCGTGGCTACACCTTC. The whole variable domain, filled in from reference TRBV19 and TRBJ1-2, reads DGGITQSPKYLFRKEGQNVTLSCEQNLNHDAMYWYRQDPGQGLRLIYYSQIVNDFQKGDIAEGYSVSREKKESFPLTVTSAQKNPTAFYLCASSLGGARGYTFGSGTRLTVV.

This clonotype was observed many times. V gene TRBV20-1 combines with J gene TRBJ1-6; D is possibly TRBD1 (5 bases). V was shortened by 3 bases and J by 9 bases, with 18 bases between the two germline ends. The V gene's germline CDR1 is DFQATT and CDR2 SNEGSKA (reference sequence). The CDR3 consists of 15 residues. This CDR3 is CSASVSLQGGSPLHF. The CDR3 bases are TGCAGTGCTAGTGTGTCCCTGCAGGGCGGTTCACCCCTCCACTTT.

This clonotype was counted at least ten times. This chain uses TRBV2 with TRBJ2-7; D possibly corresponds to TRBD1 (7 bases). V gave up 7 bases and J gave up 5 bases, with 15 bases separating them. CDR3 length: 13 residues. Germline CDR1 SNHLY, CDR2 FYNNEI. This chain's CDR3 is CASIRRGLNEQYF. The CDR3 nucleotides are TGTGCCAGCATACGGAGGGGGCTAAACGAGCAGTACTTC.

The sample holds many counts of this clonotype. DNA of the CDR3: TGTGCCAGCAGCCCAATGAGGGGACAGGGGCAAGACTATGGCTACACCTTC. Translated, it gives CASSPMRGQGQDYGYTF. J is TRBJ1-2 and V is TRBV12-3 or TRBV12-4, with 10 bases fitting TRBD1. The V gene end was trimmed by 6 bases and the J gene end by 3 bases; junction bases not matched to a gene: 13. CDR3 size: 17 residues.

The table lists this clonotype with many counts. V usage is TRBV2 and J usage is TRBJ2-3; maybe TRBD2 (5 bases). Germline V lookup: CDR1 SNHLY, CDR2 FYNNEI. V dropped 4 bases and J dropped 2 bases, with 16 bases sitting between them. The CDR3 is made up of 16 amino acids. CDR3 sequence reads: CASSGNGILNTDTQYF. The CDR3 coding sequence is TGTGCCAGCAGTGGAAACGGGATTCTGAACACAGATACGCAGTATTTT. The entire variable domain, with the rest obtained from reference TRBV2 and TRBJ2-3, is as follows: EPEVTQTPSHQVTQMGQEVILRCVPISNHLYFYWYRQILGQKVEFLVSFYNNEISEKSEIFDDQFSVERPDGSNFTLKIRSTKLEDSAMYFCASSGNGILNTDTQYFGPGTRLTVL.

This clonotype was observed many times. The chain employs TRBV11-2 and TRBJ2-3; D uncertain. This CDR3 spans 13 amino acids. V lost 4 bases and J lost 4, with 9 bases in between. Germline loops: CDR1 SGHAT, CDR2 FQNNGV. DNA of the CDR3: TGTGCCAGCAGCTCCTTAAGATCAGATACGCAGTATTTT. It encodes CASSSLRSDTQYF. The entire variable domain, with the rest obtained from reference TRBV11-2 and TRBJ2-3, is as follows: EAGVAQSPRYKIIEKRQSVAFWCNPISGHATLYWYQQILGQGPKLLIQFQNNGVVDDSQLPKDRFSAERLKGVDSTLKIQPAKLEDSAVYLCASSSLRSDTQYFGPGTRLTVL.